The 8 T cell receptor beta chains below all came from one sample that was sequenced in a study of T cells after yellow fever vaccination. TCRdb reprocessed the 5' RACE reads with MiXCR, giving one entry per CDR3 protein. This table has 200,000 to 300,000 distinct CDR3 sequences, approximately 3.5% appearing once. Source: PBMCs, taken 15 days after the yellow fever booster vaccination. The receptors originated from a man younger than 35 who received the YFV17D yellow fever vaccine.

This clonotype was seen many times. V usage is TRBV19 and J usage is TRBJ1-1; a weak D match, TRBD1 (5 bases). This CDR3 has 12 residues. Trimming shortened V by 5 bases and J by 4 bases, and 8 bases separated the two germline ends. Germline assignment: CDR1 LNHDA and CDR2 SQIVND (reference sequence). The CDR3: CASSYRFTEAFF. The CDR3 region has the DNA TGTGCCAGTAGTTACAGGTTCACTGAAGCTTTCTTT.

This clonotype was recorded at least ten times. The rearrangement uses TRBV20-1 and TRBJ2-7, with 9 bases that match TRBD2. Germline V gene lookup returns CDR1 DFQATT and CDR2 SNEGSKA (reference sequence). Unmatched junction bases numbered 12, after V lost 6 bases and J lost 6 bases. The CDR3 consists of 14 residues. The CDR3 DNA sequence: TGCAGTGCCGTAGGCGGGGGGGCGGTTTTCGAGCAGTACTTC. The encoded protein is CSAVGGGAVFEQYF.

In this sample, this clonotype turned up many times. The chain has TRBV30 and TRBJ2-1; TRBD1 agrees at 7 bases. Germline CDR1 and CDR2: GTSNPN and SVGIG (reference sequence). Germline trimming cut 6 bases from V and 6 bases from J; bases unmatched to any gene: 2. The CDR3 runs 11 residues. CDR3 region: CACRQGNEQFF. The CDR3 DNA follows: TGTGCCTGTCGACAGGGCAATGAGCAGTTCTTC.

This clonotype was seen ten or more times. The chain joins TRBV24-1 to TRBJ2-3, with TRBD1 identical over 10 bases. The CDR3 is 15 residues long. Germline loops: CDR1 KGHDR, CDR2 SFDVKD. Unmatched junction bases numbered 9, after V lost 9 bases and J lost 4 bases. In nucleotides, the CDR3 is TGTGCCACCGCGGCGGGACAGGGGAGGTCAGATACGCAGTATTTT. This gives the protein CATAAGQGRSDTQYF.

Many counts were recorded for this clonotype. The chain carries TRBV10-3 and TRBJ2-2, with 9 bases fitting TRBD1. V lost 9 bases and J lost 4; bases outside the gene matches: 3. Looked up from germline, CDR1 is ENHRY and CDR2 is SYGVKD. CDR3 length: 13 residues. In DNA form, the CDR3 reads TGTGCCATAAGGACAGGGGTCACCGGGGAGCTGTTTTTT. It yields the protein CAIRTGVTGELFF.

This clonotype was seen repeatedly, ten times or more. The genes are TRBV7-3 and TRBJ2-1, with 7 bases aligning to TRBD1. The V and J ends lost 1 base and 6 bases, in that order; junction bases with no gene match: 6. The CDR3 is made up of 15 amino acids. Germline CDR1 and CDR2: SGHTA and FQGTGA. CDR3 amino acids: CASSLNGDSLNEQFF. DNA for the CDR3: TGTGCCAGCAGCTTAAACGGGGACAGTCTCAATGAGCAGTTCTTC. Full variable domain (remainder filled in from reference TRBV7-3 and TRBJ2-1): GAGVSQTPSNKVTEKGKYVELRCDPISGHTALYWYRQSLGQGPEFLIYFQGTGAADDSGLPNDRFFAVRPEGSVSTLKIQRTERGDSAVYLCASSLNGDSLNEQFFGPGTRLTVL.

This clonotype was counted at least ten times. V is TRBV25-1 and J is TRBJ1-1, with TRBD1 as a possible D gene (5 bases). The CDR3 is made up of 16 amino acids. The germline V gene encodes CDR1 MGHDK and CDR2 SYGVNS. V gave up 1 base and J gave up 4 bases, with 16 bases separating them. In DNA form, the CDR3 reads TGTGCCAGCAGTGAATTGGGGCAGGGAGCAGGCACTGAAGCTTTCTTT. Translated: CASSELGQGAGTEAFF.

In its sample, this clonotype was seen many times. V gene TRBV5-1 combines with J gene TRBJ2-7; TRBD2 agrees at 12 bases. CDR1 and CDR2 from the germline V gene are SGHRS and YFSETQ. The CDR3 covers 16 residues. Germline trimming cut 0 bases from V and 4 bases from J; bases unmatched to any gene: 5. The CDR3: CASSLETSGGIYEQYF. The CDR3 DNA reads TGCGCCAGCAGCTTGGAGACTAGCGGGGGTATTTACGAGCAGTACTTC.